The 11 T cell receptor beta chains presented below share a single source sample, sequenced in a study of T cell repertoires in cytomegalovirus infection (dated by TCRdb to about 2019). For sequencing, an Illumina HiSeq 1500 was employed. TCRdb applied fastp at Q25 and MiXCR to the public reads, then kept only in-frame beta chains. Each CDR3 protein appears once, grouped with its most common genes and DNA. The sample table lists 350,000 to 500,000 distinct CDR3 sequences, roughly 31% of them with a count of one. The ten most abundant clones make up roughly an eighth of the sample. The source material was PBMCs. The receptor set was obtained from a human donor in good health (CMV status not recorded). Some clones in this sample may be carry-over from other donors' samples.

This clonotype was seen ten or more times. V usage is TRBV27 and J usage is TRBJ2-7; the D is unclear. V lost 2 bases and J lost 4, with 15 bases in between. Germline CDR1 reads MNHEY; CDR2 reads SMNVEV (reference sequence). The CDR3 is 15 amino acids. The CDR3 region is CASSLSWQSVYEQYF. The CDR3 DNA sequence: TGTGCCAGCAGTTTAAGTTGGCAGAGTGTTTACGAGCAGTACTTC.

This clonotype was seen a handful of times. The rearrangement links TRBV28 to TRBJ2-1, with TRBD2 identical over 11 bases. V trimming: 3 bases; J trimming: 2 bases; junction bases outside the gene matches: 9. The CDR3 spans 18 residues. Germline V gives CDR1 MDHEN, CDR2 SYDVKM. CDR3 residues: CASSFSSGGPRTYNEQFF. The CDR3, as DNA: TGTGCCAGCAGTTTCTCTAGCGGGGGGCCTCGGACCTACAATGAGCAGTTCTTC.

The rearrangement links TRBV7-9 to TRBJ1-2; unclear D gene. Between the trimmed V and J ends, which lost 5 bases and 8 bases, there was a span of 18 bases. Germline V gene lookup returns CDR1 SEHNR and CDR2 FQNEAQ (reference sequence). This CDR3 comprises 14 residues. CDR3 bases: TGTGCCAGCAGCACCAAGGACGCGACGGGAGGCTACACCTTC. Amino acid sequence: CASSTKDATGGYTF.

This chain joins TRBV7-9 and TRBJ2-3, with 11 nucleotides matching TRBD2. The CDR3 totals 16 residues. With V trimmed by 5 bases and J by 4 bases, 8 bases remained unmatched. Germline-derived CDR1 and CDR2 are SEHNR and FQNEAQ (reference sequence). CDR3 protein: CASSTLAGGSPDTQYF. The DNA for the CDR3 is TGTGCCAGCAGCACCCTAGCGGGGGGTAGCCCAGATACGCAGTATTTT.

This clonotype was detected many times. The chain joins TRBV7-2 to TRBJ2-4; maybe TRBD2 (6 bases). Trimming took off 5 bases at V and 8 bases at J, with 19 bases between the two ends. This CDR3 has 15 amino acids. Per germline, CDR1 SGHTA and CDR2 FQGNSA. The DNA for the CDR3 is TGTGCCAGCAGCCCCCGGGAGACATCGGTCGACATTCAGTACTTC. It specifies CASSPRETSVDIQYF.

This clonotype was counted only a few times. Written as DNA, the CDR3 is TGTGCCAGTAGTATGGGGGGCGTTGGAGAGACCCAGTACTTC. Translating it yields CASSMGGVGETQYF. The rearrangement links TRBV19 to TRBJ2-5; the D gene could be TRBD1 or TRBD2 (6 bases each). Germline CDR1 reads LNHDA; CDR2 reads SQIVND (reference sequence). Deletions cut 3 bases from V and 4 bases from J, with 12 bases between. The CDR3 contains 14 residues.

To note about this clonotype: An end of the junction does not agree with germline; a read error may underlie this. The CDR3 loop reads CDSTSIVNTEAFF. The CDR3 region has the DNA TGTGACAGCACCTCCATAGTGAACACTGAAGCTTTCTTT. This sequence joins TRBV6-5 and TRBJ1-1, with D hard to call. The CDR3 extends over 13 amino acids. Germline loops: CDR1 MNHEY, CDR2 SVGAGI.

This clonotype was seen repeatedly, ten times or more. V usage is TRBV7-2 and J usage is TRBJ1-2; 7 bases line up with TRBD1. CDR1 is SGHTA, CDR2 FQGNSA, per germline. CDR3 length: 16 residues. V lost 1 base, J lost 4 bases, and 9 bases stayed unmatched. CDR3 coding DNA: TGTGCCAGCAGCTTAGGAGGCCACAGGGGAGCCTATGGCTACACCTTC. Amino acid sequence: CASSLGGHRGAYGYTF.

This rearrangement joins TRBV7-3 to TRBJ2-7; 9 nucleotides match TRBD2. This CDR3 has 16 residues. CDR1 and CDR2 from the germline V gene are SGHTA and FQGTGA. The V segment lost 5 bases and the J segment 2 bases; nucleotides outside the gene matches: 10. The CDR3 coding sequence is TGTGCCAGCAGCCCCCCCCAGCGGGGGGACCCCTACGAGCAGTACTTC. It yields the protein CASSPPQRGDPYEQYF.

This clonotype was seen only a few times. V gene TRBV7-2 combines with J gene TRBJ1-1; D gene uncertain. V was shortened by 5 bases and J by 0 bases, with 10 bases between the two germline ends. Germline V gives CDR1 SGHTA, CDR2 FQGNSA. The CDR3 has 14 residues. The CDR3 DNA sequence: TGTGCCAGCAGCCGCGAGTGGTTGAACACTGAAGCTTTCTTT. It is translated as CASSREWLNTEAFF.

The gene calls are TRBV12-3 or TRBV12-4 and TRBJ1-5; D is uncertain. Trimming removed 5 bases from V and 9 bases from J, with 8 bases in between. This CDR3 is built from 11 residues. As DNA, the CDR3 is TGTGCCAGCAGTCCGGGAGGGCCCCAGCATTTT. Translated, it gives CASSPGGPQHF.